This TCR beta chain was sequenced for a study of control samples from healthy donors and cancer patients. This CDR3 spans 14 amino acids. Deletions cut 2 bases from V and 4 bases from J, with 11 bases between. Germline assignment: CDR1 SEHNR and CDR2 FQNEAQ (reference sequence). Libraries were prepared by immunoSEQ multiplex PCR; TCRdb keeps only in-frame clonotypes and omits some of them. Altogether about 94,000 clones are present, 75% to 95% being singletons, with the ten largest covering 3% to 4.5%. The J gene is TRBJ1-1, the V gene TRBV7-9, with TRBD1 as a possible D gene (5 bases). The specimen was blood. The origin of this receptor is a young woman in good health. This CDR3 is CASSLRGEGTEAFF. The CDR3 DNA reads as TGTGCCAGCAGCTTAAGGGGAGAGGGCACTGAAGCTTTCTTT.